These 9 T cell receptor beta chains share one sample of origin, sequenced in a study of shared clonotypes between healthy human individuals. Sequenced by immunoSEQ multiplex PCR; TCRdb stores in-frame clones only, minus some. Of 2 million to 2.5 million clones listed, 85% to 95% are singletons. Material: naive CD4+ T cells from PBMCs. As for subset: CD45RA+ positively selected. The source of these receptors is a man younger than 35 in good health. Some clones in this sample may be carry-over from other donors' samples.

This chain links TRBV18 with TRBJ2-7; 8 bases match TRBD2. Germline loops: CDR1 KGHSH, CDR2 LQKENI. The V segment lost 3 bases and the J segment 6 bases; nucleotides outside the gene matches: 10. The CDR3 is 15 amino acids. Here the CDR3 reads CASSPPSGREIEQYF. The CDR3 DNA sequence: TGTGCCAGCTCACCTCCGAGCGGGAGAGAGATCGAGCAGTACTTC.

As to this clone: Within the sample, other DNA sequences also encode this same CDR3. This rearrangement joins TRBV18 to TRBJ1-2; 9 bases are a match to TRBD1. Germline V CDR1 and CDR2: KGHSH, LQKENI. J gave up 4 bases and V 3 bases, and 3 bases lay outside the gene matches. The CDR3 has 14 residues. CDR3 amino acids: CASSPGQGTYGYTF. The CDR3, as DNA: TGTGCCAGCTCACCGGGACAGGGTACCTATGGCTACACCTTC.

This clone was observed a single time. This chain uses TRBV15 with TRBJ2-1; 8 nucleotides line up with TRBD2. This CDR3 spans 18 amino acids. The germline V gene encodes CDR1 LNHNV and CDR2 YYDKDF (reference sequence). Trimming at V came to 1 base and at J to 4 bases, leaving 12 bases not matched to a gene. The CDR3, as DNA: TGTGCCACCAGCAGAGGGTTAGCGGGGAGAGGGGGTTACAATGAGCAGTTCTTC. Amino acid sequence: CATSRGLAGRGGYNEQFF.

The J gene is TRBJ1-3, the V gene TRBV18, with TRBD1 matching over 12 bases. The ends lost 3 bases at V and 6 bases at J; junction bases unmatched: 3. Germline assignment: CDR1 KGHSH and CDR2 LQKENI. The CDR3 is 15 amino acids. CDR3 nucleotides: TGTGCCAGCTCACCTGGGACAGGGGGCGCAAACACCATATATTTT. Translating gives CASSPGTGGANTIYF.

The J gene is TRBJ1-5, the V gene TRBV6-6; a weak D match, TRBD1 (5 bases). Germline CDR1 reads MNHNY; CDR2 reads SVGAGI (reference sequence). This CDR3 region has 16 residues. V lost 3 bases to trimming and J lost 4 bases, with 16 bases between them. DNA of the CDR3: TGTGCCAGCAGTTATAACTTCAGGGTAGAAAATCAGCCCCAGCATTTT. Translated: CASSYNFRVENQPQHF.

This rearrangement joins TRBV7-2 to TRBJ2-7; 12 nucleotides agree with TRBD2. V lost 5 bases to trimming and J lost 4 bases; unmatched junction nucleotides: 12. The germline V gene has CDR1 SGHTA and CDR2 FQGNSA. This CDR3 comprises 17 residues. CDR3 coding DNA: TGTGCCAGCAGCCCCCCAAGACTAGCGGGAGAGGGATACGAGCAGTACTTC. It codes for CASSPPRLAGEGYEQYF.

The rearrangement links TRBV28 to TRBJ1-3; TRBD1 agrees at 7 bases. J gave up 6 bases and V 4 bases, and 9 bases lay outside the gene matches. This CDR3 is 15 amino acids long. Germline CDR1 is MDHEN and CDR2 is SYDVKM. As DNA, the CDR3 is TGTGCCAGCAGTTCTAGGGGGCCCGTGTCAAACACCATATATTTT. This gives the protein CASSSRGPVSNTIYF.

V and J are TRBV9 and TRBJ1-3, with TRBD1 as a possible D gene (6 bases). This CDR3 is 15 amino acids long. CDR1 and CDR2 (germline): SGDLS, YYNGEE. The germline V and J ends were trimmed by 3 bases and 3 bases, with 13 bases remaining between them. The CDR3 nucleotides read TGTGCCAGCAGCGCCTCAGGGGTTTTTGGAAACACCATATATTTT. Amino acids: CASSASGVFGNTIYF. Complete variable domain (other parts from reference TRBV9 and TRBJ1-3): DSGVTQTPKHLITATGQRVTLRCSPRSGDLSVYWYQQSLDQGLQFLIQYYNGEERAKGNILERFSAQQFPDLHSELNLSSLELGDSALYFCASSASGVFGNTIYFGEGSWLTVV.

CDR3 nucleotides: TGCAGCGTGGATAGTCAGGGCATCCAAGAGACCCAGTACTTC. Translating it yields CSVDSQGIQETQYF. This chain joins TRBV29-1 and TRBJ2-5, with a possible D match to TRBD1 (5 bases). The CDR3 loop spans 14 amino acids. V was shortened by 6 bases and J by 1 base, with 15 bases between the two germline ends. The germline gives CDR1 SQVTM, CDR2 ANQGSEA.